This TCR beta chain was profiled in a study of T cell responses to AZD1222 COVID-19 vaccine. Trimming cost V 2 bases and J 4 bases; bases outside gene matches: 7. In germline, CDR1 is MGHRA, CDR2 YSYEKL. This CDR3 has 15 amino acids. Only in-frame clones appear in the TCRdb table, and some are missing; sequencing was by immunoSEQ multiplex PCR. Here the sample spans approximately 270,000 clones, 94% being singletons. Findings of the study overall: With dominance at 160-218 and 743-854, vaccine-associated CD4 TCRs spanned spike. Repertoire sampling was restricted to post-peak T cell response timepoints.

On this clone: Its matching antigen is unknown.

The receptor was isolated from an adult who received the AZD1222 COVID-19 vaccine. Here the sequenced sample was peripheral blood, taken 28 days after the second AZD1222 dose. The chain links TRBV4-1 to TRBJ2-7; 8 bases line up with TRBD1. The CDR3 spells CASSQPGQGFYEQYF. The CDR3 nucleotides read TGCGCCAGCAGCCAACCCGGACAGGGATTTTACGAGCAGTACTTC.